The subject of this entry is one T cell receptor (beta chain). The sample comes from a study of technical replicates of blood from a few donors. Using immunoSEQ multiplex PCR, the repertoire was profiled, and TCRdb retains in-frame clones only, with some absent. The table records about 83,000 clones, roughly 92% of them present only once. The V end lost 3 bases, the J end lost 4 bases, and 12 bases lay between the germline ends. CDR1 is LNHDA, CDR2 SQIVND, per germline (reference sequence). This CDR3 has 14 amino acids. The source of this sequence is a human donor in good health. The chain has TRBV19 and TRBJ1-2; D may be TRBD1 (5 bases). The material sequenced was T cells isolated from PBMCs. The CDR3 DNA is TGTGCCAGTAGTATGGGGCGACCTGGCTATGGCTACACCTTC. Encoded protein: CASSMGRPGYGYTF.